This T cell receptor beta chain was observed in a study of T cell responses to AZD1222 COVID-19 vaccine. Study-wide results and caveats: Mostly white British, mostly female donors; authors suggested clonal diversity may be underestimated. AZD1222 recipients seropositive at baseline numbered only five or six.

For this clone: The antigen is not known.

The repertoire was sequenced with immunoSEQ multiplex PCR; TCRdb's copy has only in-frame clones and lacks some. The repertoire includes 150,000 or so clones, about 90% of them detected once, and about 1.9% sits in the top ten. The CDR3 is 17 residues long. With 7 bases clipped from V and 0 bases from J, the junction kept 8 bases outside the gene matches. CDR1 and CDR2 from the germline V gene are SNHLY and FYNNEI. The sample was peripheral blood, taken on day 0 of AZD1222 vaccination. This TCR was sampled from an adult in good health. The chain employs TRBV2 and TRBJ2-6; TRBD2 matches at 8 bases. The CDR3 loop reads CASITGGGFSGANVLTF. CDR3 coding DNA: TGTGCCAGCATCACGGGCGGGGGGTTCTCTGGGGCCAACGTCCTGACTTTC.